One and the same sample provided the 5 T cell receptor beta chains below, sequenced in a study of T cells after yellow fever vaccination. MiXCR, run by TCRdb on the 5' RACE reads, gives a single entry per CDR3 protein. Of about 630,000 distinct CDR3 sequences in the sample, 9% to 15% were seen once. Source: PBMCs, taken on the day of the yellow fever booster vaccination. These receptors all come from a man aged 25 to 45 who received the YFV17D yellow fever vaccine.

Only a few counts were recorded for this clonotype. This chain uses TRBV7-9 with TRBJ2-3; 14 nucleotides align to TRBD2. Germline V gives CDR1 SEHNR, CDR2 FQNEAQ (reference sequence). CDR3 length: 17 amino acids. V was pared by 5 bases and J by 4 bases, with 8 bases of the junction left unmatched. CDR3 in amino acids: CASSPGTSGRGADTQYF. CDR3 in DNA: TGTGCCAGCAGCCCTGGGACTAGCGGGAGAGGGGCAGATACGCAGTATTTT.

This clonotype was picked up a small number of times. The CDR3 nucleotides read TGTGCCAGCAGCTCAGAGTACCCTCCGGGACTAGCGGGAGGAGATGAGCAGTTCTTC. This codes for CASSSEYPPGLAGGDEQFF. The chain is built from TRBV11-2 and TRBJ2-1; 15 nucleotides agree with TRBD2. The germline V gene has CDR1 SGHAT and CDR2 FQNNGV. This CDR3 comprises 19 residues. V shed 4 bases and J 8 bases; nucleotides not matched to a gene: 15.

The gene calls are TRBV19 and TRBJ2-6, with D uncertain. Germline V CDR1 and CDR2: LNHDA, SQIVND (reference sequence). V was clipped by 7 bases and J by 3 bases, with 7 bases between them. The CDR3 totals 13 residues. This CDR3 is CASKQSGANVLTF. The CDR3 DNA follows: TGTGCCAGTAAACAGAGTGGGGCCAACGTCCTGACTTTC.

This clonotype was detected many times. The chain employs TRBV7-2 and TRBJ1-5; D is unclear. V gave up 0 bases and J gave up 4 bases, with 4 bases separating them. The CDR3 loop spans 13 amino acids. From germline, CDR1 is SGHTA and CDR2 FQGNSA. The CDR3 region has the DNA TGTGCCAGCAGCTTAGCGGTGAATCAGCCCCAGCATTTT. Translation gives CASSLAVNQPQHF. Full variable domain (outside the CDR3, taken from reference TRBV7-2 and TRBJ1-5): GAGVSQSPSNKVTEKGKDVELRCDPISGHTALYWYRQSLGQGLEFLIYFQGNSAPDKSGLPSDRFSAERTGGSVSTLTIQRTQQEDSAVYLCASSLAVNQPQHFGDGTRLSIL.

This chain uses TRBV5-1 with TRBJ2-7; D gene ambiguous. This CDR3 is 14 amino acids long. V gave up 6 bases and J gave up 1 base, with 14 bases separating them. CDR1 and CDR2 (germline): SGHRS, YFSETQ. The CDR3 DNA is TGCGCCAGCACCACGGACGGTTCATCCTACGAGCAGTACTTC. Translation: CASTTDGSSYEQYF.